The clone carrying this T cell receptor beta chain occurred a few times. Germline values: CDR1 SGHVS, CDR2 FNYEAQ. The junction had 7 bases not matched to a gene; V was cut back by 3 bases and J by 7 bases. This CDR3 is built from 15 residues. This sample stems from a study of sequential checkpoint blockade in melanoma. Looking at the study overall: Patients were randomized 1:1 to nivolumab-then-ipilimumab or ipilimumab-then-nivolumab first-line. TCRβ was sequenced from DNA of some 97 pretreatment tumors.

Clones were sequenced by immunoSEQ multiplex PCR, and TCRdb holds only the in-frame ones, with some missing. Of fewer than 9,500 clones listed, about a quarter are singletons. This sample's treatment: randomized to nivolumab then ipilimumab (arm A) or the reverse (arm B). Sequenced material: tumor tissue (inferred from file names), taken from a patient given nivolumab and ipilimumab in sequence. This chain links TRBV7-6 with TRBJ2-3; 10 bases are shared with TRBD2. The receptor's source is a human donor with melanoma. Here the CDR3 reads CASSLRSGRGNTQYF. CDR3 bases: TGTGCCAGCAGCTTGAGGAGCGGGAGGGGAAATACGCAGTATTTT.